This T cell receptor beta chain was identified in a study of identifying expanded T cells in peripheral blood. During the collection period, no donor immune events like infections were recorded. After removal of 4 bases from V and 5 bases from J, the junction contained 7 bases not matched to a gene. CDR3 size: 15 residues. Looked up from germline, CDR1 is SGHKS and CDR2 is YYEKEE (reference sequence). Produced via immunoSEQ multiplex PCR; TCRdb's table is partial and in-frame only. The sample includes 50,000 to 65,000 clones, around 83% of them seen just once. The sequence came from a person between 18 and 75 years old in good health. Sequencing was carried out using blood. This sequence joins TRBV5-5 and TRBJ2-7, with TRBD1 identical over 12 bases. For the CDR3, the DNA is TGTGCCAGCAGCATTGGGGACAGGGGGCGGGACGAGCAGTACGTC. Residues: CASSIGDRGRDEQYV.